The 9 T cell receptor beta chains reported below all come from one sample, sequenced in a study of T cell responses to AZD1222 COVID-19 vaccine. Sequencing was performed with immunoSEQ multiplex PCR; in TCRdb, only in-frame clones are kept and a portion is missing. The data show roughly 160,000 clones, with roughly 88% seen just once and 4.3% held by the top ten. Source: peripheral blood, taken 28 days after the second AZD1222 dose. These receptors all come from an adult who received the AZD1222 COVID-19 vaccine.

The chain has TRBV19 and TRBJ1-3; D gene uncertain. This CDR3 region has 15 residues. Germline CDR1 is LNHDA and CDR2 is SQIVND (reference sequence). V lost 5 bases, J lost 5 bases, and 16 bases lay in between. CDR3 sequence: CASSSPDIARNTIYF. The CDR3 bases are TGTGCCAGTAGTTCGCCGGATATCGCTCGAAACACCATATATTTT. Combining the CDR3 with reference TRBV19 and TRBJ1-3 gives the whole variable domain DGGITQSPKYLFRKEGQNVTLSCEQNLNHDAMYWYRQDPGQGLRLIYYSQIVNDFQKGDIAEGYSVSREKKESFPLTVTSAQKNPTAFYLCASSSPDIARNTIYFGEGSWLTVV.

This clone was observed many times. The chain links TRBV2 to TRBJ2-7, with 7 bases aligning to TRBD1. The length of the CDR3 is 12 residues. Looked up from germline, CDR1 is SNHLY and CDR2 is FYNNEI. V lost 10 bases, J lost 6 bases, and 9 bases stayed unmatched. The CDR3 DNA is TGTGCCAATAGGGGACAGAGCGCCGAGCAGTACTTC. It translates to CANRGQSAEQYF. Using reference TRBV2 and TRBJ2-7 for the parts outside the CDR3, the full variable domain is EPEVTQTPSHQVTQMGQEVILRCVPISNHLYFYWYRQILGQKVEFLVSFYNNEISEKSEIFDDQFSVERPDGSNFTLKIRSTKLEDSAMYFCANRGQSAEQYFGPGTRLTVT.

The genes are TRBV7-2 and TRBJ2-7, with D tentatively TRBD2 (5 bases). V was shortened by 4 bases and J by 1 base, with 11 bases between the two germline ends. CDR3 size: 14 residues. Germline V gene sequence: CDR1 SGHTA, CDR2 FQGNSA. The CDR3: CASSSRTGSYEQYF. The DNA for the CDR3 is TGTGCCAGCAGCTCCCGGACGGGATCCTACGAGCAGTACTTC.

The V and J genes are TRBV11-2 and TRBJ2-7; D is possibly TRBD2 (7 bases). The CDR3 extends over 15 amino acids. The V and J ends lost 4 bases and 6 bases respectively, with 19 bases between them. Germline V gives CDR1 SGHAT, CDR2 FQNNGV. DNA of the CDR3: TGTGCCAGCAGCTCCCTTAGGGGGGGGACTCCCGAGCAGTACTTC. Protein: CASSSLRGGTPEQYF.

The chain is built from TRBV12-3 or TRBV12-4 and TRBJ1-1, with 7 bases fitting TRBD1. This CDR3 region has 12 residues. The V gene end was trimmed by 7 bases and the J gene end by 8 bases; junction bases not matched to a gene: 7. CDR3 in amino acids: CASIHRGPEAFF. The CDR3 DNA sequence: TGTGCCAGCATACACAGGGGCCCCGAAGCTTTCTTT.

V gene TRBV30 combines with J gene TRBJ2-2, with TRBD2 matching over 8 bases. CDR1 GTSNPN and CDR2 SVGIG come from the germline V gene (reference sequence). The CDR3 contains 14 residues. Germline trimming cut 0 bases from V and 4 bases from J; bases unmatched to any gene: 1. CDR3 coding DNA: TGTGCCTGGAGTGTTGGGACTAGCACCGGGGAGCTGTTTTTT. Translation gives CAWSVGTSTGELFF.

V is TRBV6-1 and J is TRBJ1-1; D remains unclear. CDR1 is MNHNS and CDR2 is SASEGT in the germline V gene. Between the trimmed V and J ends, which lost 2 bases and 11 bases, there was a span of 15 bases. The CDR3 extends over 13 amino acids. CDR3 bases: TGTGCCAGCAGTGAATCGGTCCCCGGGCGCGCTTTCTTT. This codes for CASSESVPGRAFF.

The V gene is TRBV14, the J gene TRBJ2-5; D could derive from TRBD1 or TRBD2 (5 bases each). This CDR3 is built from 15 residues. Trimming stripped 4 bases from V and 5 bases from J, with 17 bases between. Germline loops: CDR1 SGHDN, CDR2 FVKESK. CDR3 amino acids: CASSRGERFVETQYF. In nucleotides, the CDR3 is TGTGCCAGCAGCCGGGGCGAGCGGTTCGTGGAGACCCAGTACTTC.

About this clone: A junction boundary mismatches the germline segment, possibly from a read error. The rearrangement uses TRBV7-7 and TRBJ1-3, with 7 positions matching TRBD1. Germline loops: CDR1 SSHAT, CDR2 FNYEAQ (reference sequence). This CDR3 is built from 16 residues. The CDR3 nucleotides read TGTGCTAGCAGCTTAGGGGGCAGGAACTCTGGAAACACCATATATTTT. Residues: CASSLGGRNSGNTIYF.